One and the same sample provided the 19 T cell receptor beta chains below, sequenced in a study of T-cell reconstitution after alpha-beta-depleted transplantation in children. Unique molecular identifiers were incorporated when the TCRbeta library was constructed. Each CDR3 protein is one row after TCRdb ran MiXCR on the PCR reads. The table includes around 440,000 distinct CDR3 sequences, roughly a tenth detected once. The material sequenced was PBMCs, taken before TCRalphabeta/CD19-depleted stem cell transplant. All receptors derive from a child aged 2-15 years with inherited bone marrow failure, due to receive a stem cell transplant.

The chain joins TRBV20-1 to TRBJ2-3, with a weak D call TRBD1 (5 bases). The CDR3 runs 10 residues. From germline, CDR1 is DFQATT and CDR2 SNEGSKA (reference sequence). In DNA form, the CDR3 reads TGCAGCTCCGACAGTGATACGCAGTATTTT. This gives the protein CSSDSDTQYF.

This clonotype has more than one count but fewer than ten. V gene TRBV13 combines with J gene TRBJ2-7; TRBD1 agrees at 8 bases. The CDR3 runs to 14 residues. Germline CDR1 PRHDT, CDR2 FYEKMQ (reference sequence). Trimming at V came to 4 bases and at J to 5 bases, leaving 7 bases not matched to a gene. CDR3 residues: CASSYYDRGHEQYF. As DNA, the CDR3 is TGTGCCAGCAGCTATTACGACAGGGGCCACGAGCAGTACTTC.

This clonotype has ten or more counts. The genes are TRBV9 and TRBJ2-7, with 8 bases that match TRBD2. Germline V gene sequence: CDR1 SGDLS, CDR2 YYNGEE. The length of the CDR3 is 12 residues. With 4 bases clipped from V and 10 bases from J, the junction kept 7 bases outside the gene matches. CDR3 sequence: CASSSSGSNQYF. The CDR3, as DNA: TGTGCCAGCAGCTCGAGCGGGAGCAATCAGTACTTC.

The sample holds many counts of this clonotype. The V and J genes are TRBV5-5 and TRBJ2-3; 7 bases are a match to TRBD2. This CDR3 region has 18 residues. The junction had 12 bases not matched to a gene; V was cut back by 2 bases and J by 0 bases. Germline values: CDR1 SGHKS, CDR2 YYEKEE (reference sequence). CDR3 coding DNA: TGTGCCAGCAGCTTACCCGACAGACTAGCTTCTAGCACAGATACGCAGTATTTT. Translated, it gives CASSLPDRLASSTDTQYF.

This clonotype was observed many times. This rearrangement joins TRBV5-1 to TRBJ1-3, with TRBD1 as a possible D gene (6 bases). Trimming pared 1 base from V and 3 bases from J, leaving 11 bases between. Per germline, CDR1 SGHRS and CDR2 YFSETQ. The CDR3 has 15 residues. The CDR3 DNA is TGCGCCAGCAGCTTGACAGGGCAAGATGGAAACACCATATATTTT. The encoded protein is CASSLTGQDGNTIYF. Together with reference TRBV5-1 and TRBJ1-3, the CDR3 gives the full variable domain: KAGVTQTPRYLIKTRGQQVTLSCSPISGHRSVSWYQQTPGQGLQFLFEYFSETQRNKGNFPGRFSGRQFSNSRSEMNVSTLELGDSALYLCASSLTGQDGNTIYFGEGSWLTVV.

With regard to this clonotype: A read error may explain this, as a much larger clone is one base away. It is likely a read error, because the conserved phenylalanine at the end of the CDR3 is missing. Written as DNA, the CDR3 is TGTGCCAGCAGCGGCGCGGGAGGGGGCACAGATACGCAGTATTCT. Translating gives CASSGAGGGTDTQYS. V and J are TRBV2 and TRBJ2-3; 9 bases match TRBD2. The germline gives CDR1 SNHLY, CDR2 FYNNEI. The CDR3 is 15 residues long. With V trimmed by 6 bases and J by 1 base, 5 bases remained unmatched.

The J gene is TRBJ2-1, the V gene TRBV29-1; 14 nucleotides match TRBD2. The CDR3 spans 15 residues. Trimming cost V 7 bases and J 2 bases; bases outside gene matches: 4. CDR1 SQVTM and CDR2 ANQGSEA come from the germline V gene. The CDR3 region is CSERLAGGPYNEQFF. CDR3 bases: TGCAGCGAGCGACTAGCGGGAGGGCCCTACAATGAGCAGTTCTTC.

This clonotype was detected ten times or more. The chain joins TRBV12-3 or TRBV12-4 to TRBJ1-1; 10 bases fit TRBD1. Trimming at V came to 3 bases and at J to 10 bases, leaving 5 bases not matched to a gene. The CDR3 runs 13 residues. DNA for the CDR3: TGTGCCAGCAGTTTGCTTAGACAGGGGGCAGCTTTCTTT. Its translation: CASSLLRQGAAFF.

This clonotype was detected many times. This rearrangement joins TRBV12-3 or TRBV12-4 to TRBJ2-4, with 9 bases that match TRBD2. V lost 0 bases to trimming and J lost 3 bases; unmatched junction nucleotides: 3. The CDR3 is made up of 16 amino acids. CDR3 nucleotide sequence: TGTGCCAGCAGTTTAGCCGCGGGAGGGGACAAAAACATTCAGTACTTC. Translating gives CASSLAAGGDKNIQYF.

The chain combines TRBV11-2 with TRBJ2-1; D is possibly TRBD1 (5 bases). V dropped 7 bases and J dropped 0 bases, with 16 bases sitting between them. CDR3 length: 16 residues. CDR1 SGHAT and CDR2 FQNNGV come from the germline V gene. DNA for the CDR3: TGTGCCAGCACGCTAGGTATGGGGCCCTCCTACAATGAGCAGTTCTTC. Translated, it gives CASTLGMGPSYNEQFF.

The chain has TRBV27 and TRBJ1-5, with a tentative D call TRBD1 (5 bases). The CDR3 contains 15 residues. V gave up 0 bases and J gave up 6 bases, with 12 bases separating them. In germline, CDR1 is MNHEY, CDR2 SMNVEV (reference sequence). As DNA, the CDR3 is TGTGCCAGCAGTTTATCGAGTGGGGGAGGTCAGCCCCAGCATTTT. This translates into CASSLSSGGGQPQHF.

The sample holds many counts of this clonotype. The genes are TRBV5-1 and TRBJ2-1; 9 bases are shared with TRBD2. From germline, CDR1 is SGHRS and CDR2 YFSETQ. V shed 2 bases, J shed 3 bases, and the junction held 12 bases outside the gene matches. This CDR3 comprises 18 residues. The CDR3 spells CASSFPAGGLKGYNEQFF. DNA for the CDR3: TGCGCCAGCAGCTTCCCAGCGGGAGGCCTGAAGGGCTACAATGAGCAGTTCTTC.

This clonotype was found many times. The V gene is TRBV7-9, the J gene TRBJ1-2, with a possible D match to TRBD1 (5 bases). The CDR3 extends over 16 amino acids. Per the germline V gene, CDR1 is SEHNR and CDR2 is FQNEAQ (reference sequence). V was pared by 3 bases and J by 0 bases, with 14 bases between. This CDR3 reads CASSLSGTPTNYGYTF. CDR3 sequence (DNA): TGTGCCAGCAGCTTGTCCGGGACTCCTACTAACTATGGCTACACCTTC.

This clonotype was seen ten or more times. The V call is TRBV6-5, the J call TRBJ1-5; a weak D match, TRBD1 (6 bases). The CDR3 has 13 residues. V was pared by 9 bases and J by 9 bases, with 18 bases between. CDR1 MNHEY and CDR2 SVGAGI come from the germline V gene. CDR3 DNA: TGTGCCAGTATGACAGGCCCTAACACGCCCCAGCATTTT. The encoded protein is CASMTGPNTPQHF.

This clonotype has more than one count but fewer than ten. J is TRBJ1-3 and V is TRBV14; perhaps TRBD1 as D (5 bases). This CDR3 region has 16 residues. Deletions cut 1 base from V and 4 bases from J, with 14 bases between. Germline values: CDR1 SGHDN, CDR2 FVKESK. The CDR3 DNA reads TGTGCCAGCAGCCAAGGGCAGGGTCTCTACGGAAACACCATATATTTT. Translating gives CASSQGQGLYGNTIYF.

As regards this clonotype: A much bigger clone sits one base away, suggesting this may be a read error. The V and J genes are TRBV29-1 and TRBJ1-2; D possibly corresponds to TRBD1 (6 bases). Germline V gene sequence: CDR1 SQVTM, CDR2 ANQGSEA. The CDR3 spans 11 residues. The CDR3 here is CSVRDNYGDTF. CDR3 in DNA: TGCAGCGTCCGGGACAACTATGGCGACACCTTC. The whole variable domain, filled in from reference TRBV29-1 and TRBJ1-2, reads SAVISQKPSRDICQRGTSLTIQCQVDSQVTMMFWYRQQPGQSLTLIATANQGSEATYESGFVIDKFPISRPNLTFSTLTVSNMSPEDSSIYLCSVRDNYGDTFGSGTRLTVV.

CDR3 loop: CASSLLTSQNIQYF. Here the CDR3 DNA reads TGCGCCAGCAGCTTGCTGACTAGTCAAAACATTCAGTACTTC. This chain uses TRBV5-1 with TRBJ2-4; tentatively, D is TRBD2 (6 bases). CDR1 is SGHRS and CDR2 is YFSETQ in the germline V gene. The CDR3 totals 14 residues. With 1 base removed from V and 5 bases from J, the gap between germline ends came to 10 bases.

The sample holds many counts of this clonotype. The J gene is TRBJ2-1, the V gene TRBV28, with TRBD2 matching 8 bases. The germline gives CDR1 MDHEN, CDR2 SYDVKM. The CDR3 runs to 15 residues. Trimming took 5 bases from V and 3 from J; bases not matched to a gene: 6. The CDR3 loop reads CASSPHGGGYNEQFF. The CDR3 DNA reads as TGTGCCAGCAGTCCCCACGGGGGGGGCTACAATGAGCAGTTCTTC. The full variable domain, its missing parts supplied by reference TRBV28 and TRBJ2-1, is DVKVTQSSRYLVKRTGEKVFLECVQDMDHENMFWYRQDPGLGLRLIYFSYDVKMKEKGDIPEGYSVSREKKERFSLILESASTNQTSMYLCASSPHGGGYNEQFFGPGTRLTVL.

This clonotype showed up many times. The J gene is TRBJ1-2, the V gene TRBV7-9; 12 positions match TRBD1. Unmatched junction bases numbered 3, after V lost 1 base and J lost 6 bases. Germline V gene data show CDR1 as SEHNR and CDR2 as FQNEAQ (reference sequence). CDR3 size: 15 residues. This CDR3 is CASSLVGTGGDGYTF. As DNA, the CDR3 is TGTGCCAGCAGCTTAGTGGGGACAGGGGGCGATGGCTACACCTTC.